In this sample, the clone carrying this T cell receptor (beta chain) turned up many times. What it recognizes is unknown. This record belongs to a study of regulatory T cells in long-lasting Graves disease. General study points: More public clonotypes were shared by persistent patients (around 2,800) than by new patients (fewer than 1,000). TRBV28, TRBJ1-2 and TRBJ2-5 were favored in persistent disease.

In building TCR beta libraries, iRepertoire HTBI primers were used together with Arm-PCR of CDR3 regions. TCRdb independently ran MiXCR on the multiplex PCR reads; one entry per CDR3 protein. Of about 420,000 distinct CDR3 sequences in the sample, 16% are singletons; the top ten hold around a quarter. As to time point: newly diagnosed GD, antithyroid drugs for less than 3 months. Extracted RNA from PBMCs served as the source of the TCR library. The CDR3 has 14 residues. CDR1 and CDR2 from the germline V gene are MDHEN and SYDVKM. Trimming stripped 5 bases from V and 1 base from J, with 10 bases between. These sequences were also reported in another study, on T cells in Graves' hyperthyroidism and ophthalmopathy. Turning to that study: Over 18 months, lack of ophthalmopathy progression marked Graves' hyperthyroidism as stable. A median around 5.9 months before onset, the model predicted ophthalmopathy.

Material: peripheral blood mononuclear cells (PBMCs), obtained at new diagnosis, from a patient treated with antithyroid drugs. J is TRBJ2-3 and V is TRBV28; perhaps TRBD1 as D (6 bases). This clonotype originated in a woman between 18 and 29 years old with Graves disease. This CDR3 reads CASSTGLRTDTQYF. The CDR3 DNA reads TGTGCCAGCAGTACAGGGTTGCGCACAGATACGCAGTATTTT.